This TCR beta chain was captured in a study of cytomegalovirus exposure and HLA in healthy donors. Clones were sequenced by immunoSEQ multiplex PCR, and TCRdb holds only the in-frame ones, with some missing. The data contain over 200,000 clones, about 90% of them seen just once; the ten biggest clones take up under 0.45%. The table lists this clone with a few counts. The length of the CDR3 is 13 residues. Germline V gene lookup returns CDR1 MGHDK and CDR2 SYGVNS. V lost 3 bases to trimming and J lost 7 bases; unmatched junction nucleotides: 5. This TCR was sampled from a woman under 30 in good health and CMV-seronegative. This chain uses TRBV25-1 with TRBJ2-7, with 8 bases aligning to TRBD1. Sequencing used PBMCs. The CDR3 DNA sequence: TGTGCCAGCAGTGATCCGGACAGGGTTGAGCAGTACTTC. Its protein is CASSDPDRVEQYF.